This T cell receptor beta chain came from a study of cytomegalovirus exposure and HLA in healthy donors. V shed 3 bases, J shed 8 bases, and the junction held 7 bases outside the gene matches. The CDR3 consists of 14 residues. Germline V gives CDR1 ENHRY, CDR2 SYGVKD. PCR was performed using 60 Vbeta and 13 Jbeta primers. Clones were sequenced by immunoSEQ multiplex PCR, and TCRdb holds only the in-frame ones, with some missing. Altogether about 170,000 clones are present, around 74% being singletons, with the ten largest covering 3.1%. This sequence originates from a female donor in good health and CMV-seronegative. This chain joins TRBV10-3 and TRBJ2-1, with 7 bases lining up with TRBD2. Source material: PBMCs. CDR3 DNA: TGTGCCATCAGTGACGATCAAGCGGGATATGAGCAGTTCTTC. This translates into CAISDDQAGYEQFF.